What follows are 19 T cell receptor beta chains derived from one specimen sequenced in a study of T cells in Graves' hyperthyroidism and ophthalmopathy. Amplification yielded TCR beta CDR3 regions, with RNA transcripts as the source. A first-round RT-PCR of the TCR CDR3 used the HTBI primer set. TCRdb used MiXCR to reprocess the multiplex PCR reads, holding one entry per CDR3 protein. The repertoire holds approximately 590,000 distinct CDR3 sequences, with approximately 14% as singletons. The specimen was blood. The receptor set was obtained from a woman in her twenties or thirties with Graves' hyperthyroidism.

This clonotype has a count of ten or more. The rearrangement links TRBV12-3 or TRBV12-4 to TRBJ2-1; 9 bases fit TRBD2. CDR3 size: 15 residues. Trimming cost V 5 bases and J 5 bases; bases outside gene matches: 7. The CDR3 DNA reads as TGTGCCAGCAGTAACCTAGCGGGACCCAACAATGAGCAGTTCTTC. Residues: CASSNLAGPNNEQFF.

The table lists this clonotype with many counts. This chain joins TRBV7-2 and TRBJ2-1, with 8 bases identical to TRBD2. V shed 2 bases and J 4 bases; nucleotides not matched to a gene: 7. Per the germline V gene, CDR1 is SGHTA and CDR2 is FQGNSA. This CDR3 spans 16 amino acids. The CDR3 region has the DNA TGTGCCAGCAGCTTATCGGCGGGAGGAACTTACAATGAGCAGTTCTTC. It is translated as CASSLSAGGTYNEQFF.

This clonotype was observed many times. The V gene is TRBV7-9, the J gene TRBJ2-7, with 9 bases matching TRBD2. The CDR3 is 13 amino acids. Germline trimming cut 0 bases from V and 6 bases from J; bases unmatched to any gene: 0. Looked up from germline, CDR1 is SEHNR and CDR2 is FQNEAQ (reference sequence). CDR3 sequence reads: CASSLAREGEQYF. DNA of the CDR3: TGTGCCAGCAGCTTAGCGCGGGAGGGCGAGCAGTACTTC.

The CDR3 DNA reads TGCGCCAGCAGTGAGGCAGGGACTAATTCACCCCTCCACTTT. Translation gives CASSEAGTNSPLHF. The rearrangement links TRBV10-1 to TRBJ1-6; D might be TRBD1 (5 bases). Looked up from germline, CDR1 is WNHNN and CDR2 is SYGVQD (reference sequence). The length of the CDR3 is 14 residues. V was cut by 2 bases and J by 6 bases, with 8 bases left in between.

As to this clonotype: This may come from a read error, since a much larger clone is one base off. This chain uses TRBV12-3 or TRBV12-4 with TRBJ2-7; D is undetermined. The CDR3 contains 14 residues. The CDR3 nucleotides read TGTGCCAGCAGTTATCGCACAGACAACTACGAGCAGCACTTC. This sequence encodes CASSYRTDNYEQHF.

This clonotype came up many times. V usage is TRBV28 and J usage is TRBJ1-5; D perhaps matches TRBD1 (6 bases). V lost 6 bases, J lost 4 bases, and 34 bases lay in between. There are 21 residues in the CDR3. Germline V gene data show CDR1 as MDHEN and CDR2 as SYDVKM. CDR3 amino acids: CASSPFSRDIRRRRGNQPQHF. CDR3 sequence (DNA): TGTGCCAGCAGCCCTTTTTCCCGGGACATTAGAAGACGGAGGGGGAATCAGCCCCAGCATTTT.

The chain is built from TRBV15 and TRBJ1-6; D might be TRBD1 (6 bases). The CDR3 totals 14 residues. The germline gives CDR1 LNHNV, CDR2 YYDKDF (reference sequence). Trimming took off 4 bases at V and 9 bases at J, with 13 bases between the two ends. The CDR3: CATSTNRESSPLHF. Written as DNA, the CDR3 is TGTGCCACCAGCACAAACAGGGAGAGTTCACCCCTCCACTTT.

This clonotype has at least ten counts. The chain is built from TRBV18 and TRBJ1-2; TRBD1 matches 7 bases. V gave up 3 bases and J gave up 3 bases; unmatched junction bases: 4. Germline lookup yields CDR1 KGHSH and CDR2 LQKENI. The CDR3 is 14 amino acids. CDR3 sequence (DNA): TGTGCCAGCTCACCCGATACAGGGGACTATGGCTACACCTTC. This gives the protein CASSPDTGDYGYTF.

In its sample, this clonotype was seen many times. The rearrangement joins TRBV28 to TRBJ2-1; D possibly corresponds to TRBD1 (5 bases). The CDR3 consists of 15 residues. Germline CDR1 and CDR2: MDHEN and SYDVKM. V lost 6 bases and J 4 bases, leaving 16 bases between the germline ends. The CDR3 DNA reads TGTGCCAGCAGCCCAAGGGGCAGGAGATACAATGAGCAGTTCTTC. It translates to CASSPRGRRYNEQFF.

In this sample, this clonotype turned up many times. The rearrangement joins TRBV12-3 or TRBV12-4 to TRBJ2-1, with 13 bases that match TRBD2. The CDR3 is 16 residues long. With V trimmed by 2 bases and J by 8 bases, 6 bases remained unmatched. Written as DNA, the CDR3 is TGTGCCAGCAGTTTAACGAGGGGACTAGCGGGATATGAGCAGTTCTTC. Translating gives CASSLTRGLAGYEQFF.

Only a few counts were recorded for this clonotype. The rearrangement uses TRBV20-1 and TRBJ1-4; D might be TRBD1 (6 bases). The CDR3 length is 13 residues. Trimming shortened V by 3 bases and J by 8 bases, and 13 bases separated the two germline ends. Germline V gene sequence: CDR1 DFQATT, CDR2 SNEGSKA (reference sequence). CDR3 nucleotide sequence: TGCAGTGCTAGGGCACAGGGAGGCGAAAAACTGTTTTTT. Translating it yields CSARAQGGEKLFF.

The chain links TRBV12-3 or TRBV12-4 to TRBJ2-7; no definite D call. The CDR3 contains 12 residues. V was shortened by 8 bases and J by 1 base, with 9 bases between the two germline ends. The CDR3 DNA reads as TGTGCCAGCGCAGTGGGGTCCTACGAGCAGTACTTC. The encoded protein is CASAVGSYEQYF.

In its sample, this clonotype was seen many times. The V gene is TRBV11-2, the J gene TRBJ2-7, with 13 bases fitting TRBD2. The germline V gene has CDR1 SGHAT and CDR2 FQNNGV. The ends lost 5 bases at V and 0 bases at J; junction bases unmatched: 4. The CDR3 has 16 amino acids. CDR3 amino acids: CASSLGLAGVSYEQYF. The CDR3 region has the DNA TGTGCCAGCAGCCTCGGACTAGCGGGAGTCTCCTACGAGCAGTACTTC.

There are many counts of this clonotype. The chain links TRBV6-1 to TRBJ1-5, with 9 nucleotides matching TRBD1. V lost 7 bases and J lost 4; bases outside the gene matches: 5. This CDR3 comprises 14 residues. Germline CDR1 MNHNS, CDR2 SASEGT. CDR3 in DNA: TGTGCCAGCATTGGGACAGGGCGGAATCAGCCCCAGCATTTT. This codes for CASIGTGRNQPQHF.

This clonotype has ten or more counts. The V gene is TRBV5-1, the J gene TRBJ2-7, with D perhaps matching TRBD2 (5 bases). This CDR3 comprises 15 residues. CDR1 and CDR2 from the germline V gene are SGHRS and YFSETQ. Trimming took off 0 bases at V and 2 bases at J, with 12 bases between the two ends. Here the CDR3 reads CASSLAGGRAYEQYF. DNA for the CDR3: TGCGCCAGCAGCTTGGCCGGAGGCCGGGCCTACGAGCAGTACTTC.

The gene calls are TRBV28 and TRBJ1-1; no reliable D call. The CDR3 has 12 amino acids. Between the trimmed V and J ends, which lost 4 bases and 7 bases, there was a span of 10 bases. The V gene's germline CDR1 is MDHEN and CDR2 SYDVKM. The DNA of the CDR3 is TGTGCCAGCAGTTCACGTCCGATTGAAGCTTTCTTT. It encodes CASSSRPIEAFF. The full variable domain, completed using reference TRBV28 and TRBJ1-1, is DVKVTQSSRYLVKRTGEKVFLECVQDMDHENMFWYRQDPGLGLRLIYFSYDVKMKEKGDIPEGYSVSREKKERFSLILESASTNQTSMYLCASSSRPIEAFFGQGTRLTVV.

This clonotype was recorded many times. The chain uses TRBV28 and TRBJ1-2, with a possible D match to TRBD1 (6 bases). This CDR3 is 13 amino acids long. CDR1 and CDR2 from the germline V gene are MDHEN and SYDVKM. Trimming pared 6 bases from V and 6 bases from J, leaving 14 bases between. The chain's CDR3 is CASSGQLAHGYTF. The CDR3 coding sequence is TGTGCCAGCAGCGGACAGCTAGCCCATGGCTACACCTTC.

The sample holds many counts of this clonotype. The chain has TRBV20-1 and TRBJ2-7; TRBD2 matches at 7 bases. The germline V gene has CDR1 DFQATT and CDR2 SNEGSKA (reference sequence). V lost 6 bases to trimming and J lost 1 base; unmatched junction nucleotides: 9. The length of the CDR3 is 14 residues. The CDR3 loop is CSATSDRGSYEQYF. The CDR3 nucleotides are TGCAGTGCCACTAGCGACCGGGGTTCCTACGAGCAGTACTTC.

This clonotype was picked up many times. V is TRBV12-3 or TRBV12-4 and J is TRBJ1-1, with 7 bases matching TRBD1. The CDR3 runs 13 residues. V gave up 5 bases and J gave up 0 bases; unmatched junction bases: 0. The CDR3 coding sequence is TGTGCCAGCAGTACAGGGGTGAACACTGAAGCTTTCTTT. Translating it yields CASSTGVNTEAFF.